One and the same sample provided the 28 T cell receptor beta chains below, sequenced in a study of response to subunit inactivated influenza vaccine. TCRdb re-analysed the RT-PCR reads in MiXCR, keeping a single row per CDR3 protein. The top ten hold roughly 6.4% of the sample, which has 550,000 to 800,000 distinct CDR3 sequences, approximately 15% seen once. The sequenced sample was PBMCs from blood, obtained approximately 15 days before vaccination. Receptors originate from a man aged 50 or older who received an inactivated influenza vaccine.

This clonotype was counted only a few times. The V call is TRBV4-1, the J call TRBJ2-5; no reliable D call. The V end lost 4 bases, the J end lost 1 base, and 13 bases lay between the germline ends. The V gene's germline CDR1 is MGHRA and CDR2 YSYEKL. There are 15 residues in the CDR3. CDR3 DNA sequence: TGCGCCAGCAGCCCGCGGACGCGTCCCCAAGAGACCCAGTACTTC. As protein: CASSPRTRPQETQYF.

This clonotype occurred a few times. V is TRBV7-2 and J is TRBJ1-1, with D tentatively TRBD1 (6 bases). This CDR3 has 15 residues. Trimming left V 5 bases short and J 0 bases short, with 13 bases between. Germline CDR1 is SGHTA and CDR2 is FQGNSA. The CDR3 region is CASSVDSGVNTEAFF. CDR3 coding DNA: TGTGCCAGCAGCGTGGACAGTGGGGTGAACACTGAAGCTTTCTTT.

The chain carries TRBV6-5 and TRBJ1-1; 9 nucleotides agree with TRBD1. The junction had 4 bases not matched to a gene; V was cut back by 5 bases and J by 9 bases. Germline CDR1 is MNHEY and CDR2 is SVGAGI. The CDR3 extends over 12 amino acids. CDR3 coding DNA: TGTGCCAGCAGTCGGGACAGGGCAAAAGCTTTCTTT. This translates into CASSRDRAKAFF.

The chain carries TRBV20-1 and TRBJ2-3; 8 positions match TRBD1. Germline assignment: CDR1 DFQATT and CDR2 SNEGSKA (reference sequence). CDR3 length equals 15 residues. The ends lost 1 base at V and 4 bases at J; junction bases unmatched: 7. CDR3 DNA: TGCAGTGCTAGAGGGGCCGACAGGGGCGCAGATACGCAGTATTTT. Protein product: CSARGADRGADTQYF.

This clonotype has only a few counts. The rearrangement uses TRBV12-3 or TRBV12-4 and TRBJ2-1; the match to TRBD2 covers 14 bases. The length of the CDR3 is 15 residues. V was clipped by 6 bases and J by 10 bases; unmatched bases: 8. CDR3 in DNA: TGTGCCAGCAGGACTAGCGGGAGGGCCCCGAAGGAGCAGTTCTTC. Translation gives CASRTSGRAPKEQFF.

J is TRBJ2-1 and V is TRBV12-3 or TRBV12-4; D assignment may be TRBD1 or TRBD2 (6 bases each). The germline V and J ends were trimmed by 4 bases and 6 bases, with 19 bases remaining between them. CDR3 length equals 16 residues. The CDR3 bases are TGTGCCAGCAGTTCGCGACAGGTTGGGAGGCTCAATGAGCAGTTCTTC. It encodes CASSSRQVGRLNEQFF.

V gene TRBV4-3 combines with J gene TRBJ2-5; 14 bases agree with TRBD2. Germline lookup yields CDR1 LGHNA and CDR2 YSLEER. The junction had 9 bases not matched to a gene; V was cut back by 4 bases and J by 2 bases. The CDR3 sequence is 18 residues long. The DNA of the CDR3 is TGCGCCAGCAGCCCCCGACTAGCGGGGGGGCCGGGTCAAGAGACCCAGTACTTC. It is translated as CASSPRLAGGPGQETQYF.

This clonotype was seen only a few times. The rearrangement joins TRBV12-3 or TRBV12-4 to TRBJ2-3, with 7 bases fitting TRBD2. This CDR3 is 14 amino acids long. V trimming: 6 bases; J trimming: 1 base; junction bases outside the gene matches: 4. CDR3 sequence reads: CASRYTSGTDTQYF. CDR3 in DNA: TGTGCCAGCAGATATACTAGCGGCACAGATACGCAGTATTTT.

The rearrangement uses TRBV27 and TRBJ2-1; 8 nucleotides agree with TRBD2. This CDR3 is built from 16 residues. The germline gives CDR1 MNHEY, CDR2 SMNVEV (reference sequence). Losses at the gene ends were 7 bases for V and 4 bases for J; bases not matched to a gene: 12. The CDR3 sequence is CASMFVGGAQYNEQFF. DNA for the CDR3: TGTGCCAGCATGTTTGTCGGGGGGGCGCAGTACAATGAGCAGTTCTTC.

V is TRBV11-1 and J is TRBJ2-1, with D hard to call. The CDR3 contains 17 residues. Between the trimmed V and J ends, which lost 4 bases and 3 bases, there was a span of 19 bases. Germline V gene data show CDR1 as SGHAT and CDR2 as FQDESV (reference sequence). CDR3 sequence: CASSSVRLVGLYNEQFF. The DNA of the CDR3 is TGTGCCAGCAGCTCCGTTAGGTTGGTCGGGCTCTACAATGAGCAGTTCTTC.

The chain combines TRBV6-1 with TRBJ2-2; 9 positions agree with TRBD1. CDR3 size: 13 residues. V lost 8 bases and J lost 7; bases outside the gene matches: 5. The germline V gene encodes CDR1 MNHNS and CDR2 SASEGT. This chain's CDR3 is CASWDRDIGELFF. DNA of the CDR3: TGTGCCAGCTGGGACAGGGACATCGGGGAGCTGTTTTTT.

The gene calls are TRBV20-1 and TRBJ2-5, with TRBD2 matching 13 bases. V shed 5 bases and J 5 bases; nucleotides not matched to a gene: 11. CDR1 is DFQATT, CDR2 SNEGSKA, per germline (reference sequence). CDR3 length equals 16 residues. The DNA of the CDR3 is TGCAGTGCTGCCGGGACTAGCGGGATGCTAGGGGAGACCCAGTACTTC. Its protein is CSAAGTSGMLGETQYF.

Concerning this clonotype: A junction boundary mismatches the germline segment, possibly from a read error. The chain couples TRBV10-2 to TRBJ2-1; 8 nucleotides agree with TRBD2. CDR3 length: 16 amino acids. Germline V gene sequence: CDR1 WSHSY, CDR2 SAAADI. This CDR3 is CSSSINGLASYNEQFF. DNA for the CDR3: TGCTCCAGCAGTATTAACGGACTAGCCTCCTACAATGAGCAGTTCTTC.

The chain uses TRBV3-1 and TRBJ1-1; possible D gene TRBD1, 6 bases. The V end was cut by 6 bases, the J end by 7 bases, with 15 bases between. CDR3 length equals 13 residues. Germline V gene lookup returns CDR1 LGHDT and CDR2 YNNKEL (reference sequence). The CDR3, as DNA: TGTGCCAGCAGTCCACAGGGTTTCGATGAAGCTTTCTTT. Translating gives CASSPQGFDEAFF.

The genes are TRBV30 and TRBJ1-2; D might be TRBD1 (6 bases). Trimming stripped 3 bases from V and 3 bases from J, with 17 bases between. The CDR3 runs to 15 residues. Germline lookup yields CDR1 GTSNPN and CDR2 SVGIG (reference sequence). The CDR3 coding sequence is TGTGCCTGGAGCGGAAACAGGGAACTTGACTATGGCTACACCTTC. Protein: CAWSGNRELDYGYTF.

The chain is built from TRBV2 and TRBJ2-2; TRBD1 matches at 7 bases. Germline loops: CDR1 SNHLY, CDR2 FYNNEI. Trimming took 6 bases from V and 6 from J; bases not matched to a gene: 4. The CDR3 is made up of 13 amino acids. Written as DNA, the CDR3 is TGTGCCAGCAGGAACAGGGGCCCCGGGGAGCTGTTTTTT. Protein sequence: CASRNRGPGELFF.

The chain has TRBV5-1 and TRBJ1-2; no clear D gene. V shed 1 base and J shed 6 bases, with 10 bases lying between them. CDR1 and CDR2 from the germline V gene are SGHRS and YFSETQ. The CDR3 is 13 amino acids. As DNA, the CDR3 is TGCGCCAGCAGCTTGCTGGGTGCAGATGGCTACACCTTC. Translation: CASSLLGADGYTF.

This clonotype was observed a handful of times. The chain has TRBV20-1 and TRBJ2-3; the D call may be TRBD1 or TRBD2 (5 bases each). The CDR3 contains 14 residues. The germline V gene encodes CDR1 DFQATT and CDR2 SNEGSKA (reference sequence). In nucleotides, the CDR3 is TGCAGGGGGGAAGGTGGCTGGAGCACAGATACGCAGTATTTT. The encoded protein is CRGEGGWSTDTQYF.

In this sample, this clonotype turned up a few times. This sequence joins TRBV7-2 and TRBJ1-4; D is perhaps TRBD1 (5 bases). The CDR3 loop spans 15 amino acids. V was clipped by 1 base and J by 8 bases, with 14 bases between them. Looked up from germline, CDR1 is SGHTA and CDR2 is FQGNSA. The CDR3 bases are TGTGCCAGCAGCTTAGGGCTTCTGACAGCCGAAAAACTGTTTTTT. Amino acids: CASSLGLLTAEKLFF.

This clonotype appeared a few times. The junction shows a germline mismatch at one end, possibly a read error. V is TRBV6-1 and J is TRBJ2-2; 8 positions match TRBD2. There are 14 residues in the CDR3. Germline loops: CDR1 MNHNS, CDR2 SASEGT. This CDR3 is CASTGGRWTGELFF. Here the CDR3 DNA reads TGTGCCAGCACGGGCGGGAGGTGGACCGGGGAGTTGTTTTTT.

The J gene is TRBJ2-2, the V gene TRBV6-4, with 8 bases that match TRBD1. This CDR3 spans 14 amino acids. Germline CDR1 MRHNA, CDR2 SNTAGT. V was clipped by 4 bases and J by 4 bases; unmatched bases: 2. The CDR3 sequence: CASSVDRVTGELFF. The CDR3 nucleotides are TGTGCCAGCAGTGTGGACAGGGTCACCGGGGAGCTGTTTTTT.

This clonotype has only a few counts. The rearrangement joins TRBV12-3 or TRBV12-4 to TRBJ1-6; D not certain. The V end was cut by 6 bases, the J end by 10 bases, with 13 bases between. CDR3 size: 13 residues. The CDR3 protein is CASSLIGGSPLHF. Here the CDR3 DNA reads TGTGCCAGCAGCCTAATTGGAGGATCACCCCTCCACTTT.

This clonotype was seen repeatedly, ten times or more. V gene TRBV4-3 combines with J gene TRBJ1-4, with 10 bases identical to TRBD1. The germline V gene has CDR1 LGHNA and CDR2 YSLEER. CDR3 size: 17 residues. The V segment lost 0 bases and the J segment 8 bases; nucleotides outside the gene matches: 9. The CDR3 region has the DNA TGCGCCAGCAGCCAAGATGGTGGGGACAGGGGCTGGGAAAAACTGTTTTTT. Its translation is CASSQDGGDRGWEKLFF.

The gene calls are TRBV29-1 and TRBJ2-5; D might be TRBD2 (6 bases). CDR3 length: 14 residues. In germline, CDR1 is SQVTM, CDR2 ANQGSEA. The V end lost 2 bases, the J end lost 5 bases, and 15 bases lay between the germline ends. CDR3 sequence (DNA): TGCAGCGTTGAACCGGGAGACCCCAGGGAGACCCAGTACTTC. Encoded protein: CSVEPGDPRETQYF.

Here the CDR3 DNA reads TGCAGTGCTAGAGATTGGACTGGAGGTCAGCCCCAGCATTTT. This encodes CSARDWTGGQPQHF. This chain uses TRBV20-1 with TRBJ1-5; D is unresolved. Germline V gene sequence: CDR1 DFQATT, CDR2 SNEGSKA (reference sequence). This CDR3 is built from 14 residues. V gave up 0 bases and J gave up 6 bases, with 12 bases separating them.

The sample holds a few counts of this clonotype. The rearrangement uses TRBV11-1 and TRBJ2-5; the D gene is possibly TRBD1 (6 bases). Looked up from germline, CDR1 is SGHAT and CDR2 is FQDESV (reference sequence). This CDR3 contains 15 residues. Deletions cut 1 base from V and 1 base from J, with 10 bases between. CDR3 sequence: CASSLVGQRQETQYF. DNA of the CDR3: TGTGCCAGCAGCTTAGTAGGACAGCGCCAAGAGACCCAGTACTTC.

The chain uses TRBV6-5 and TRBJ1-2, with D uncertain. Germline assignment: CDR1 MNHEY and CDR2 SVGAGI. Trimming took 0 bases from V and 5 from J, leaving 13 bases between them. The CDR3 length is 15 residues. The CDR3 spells CASSYSRFSAYGYTF. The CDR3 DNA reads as TGTGCCAGCAGTTACTCGAGGTTCTCCGCATATGGCTACACCTTC.

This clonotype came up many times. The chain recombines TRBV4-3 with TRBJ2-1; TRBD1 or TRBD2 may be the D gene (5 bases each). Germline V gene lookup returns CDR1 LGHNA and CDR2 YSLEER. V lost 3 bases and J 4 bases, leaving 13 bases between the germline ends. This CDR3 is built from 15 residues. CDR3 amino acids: CASSQEDTSYNEQFF. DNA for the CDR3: TGCGCCAGCAGCCAGGAGGACACCTCATACAATGAGCAGTTCTTC.